The next 23 T cell receptor beta chains were all read from a single sample in a study of shared clonotypes between healthy human individuals (TCRdb year 2020). The library was obtained by the immunoSEQ multiplex PCR assay. TCRdb re-hosts the immuneACCESS table, in-frame sequences only. Its copies lack some clones; in the studies checked, an unresolved V gene accounts for under half of them, and the cause for the rest is not known. This sample comprises roughly 500,000 clones, less than 96% of them detected only once. The ten most abundant clones make up 0.055% to 0.075% of the sample. Sequencing input: naive CD4+ T cells sorted from blood. The cell subset or site tag for this specimen amounts to: CD45RA+ positively selected. These receptor sequences come from a young woman in good health.

This clone has only one observation. The J gene is TRBJ1-2, the V gene TRBV7-9; 7 bases agree with TRBD1. This CDR3 region has 13 residues. CDR1 is SEHNR, CDR2 FQNEAQ, per germline (reference sequence). V shed 5 bases and J 8 bases; nucleotides not matched to a gene: 8. CDR3 sequence: CASSNRDSIGYTF. The CDR3 nucleotides read TGTGCCAGCAGCAACCGGGACAGTATCGGCTACACCTTC.

This chain uses TRBV29-1 with TRBJ1-2, with D perhaps matching TRBD1 (5 bases). The germline V gene has CDR1 SQVTM and CDR2 ANQGSEA. The V end was cut by 2 bases, the J end by 2 bases, with 12 bases between. This CDR3 is built from 14 residues. The CDR3 is CSVERGDRNYGYTF. CDR3 bases: TGCAGCGTTGAAAGGGGAGACAGAAACTATGGCTACACCTTC.

The chain has TRBV5-6 and TRBJ1-6; a possible D gene is TRBD1 (5 bases). Per the germline V gene, CDR1 is SGHDT and CDR2 is YYEEEE. The CDR3 runs 14 residues. Trimming removed 0 bases at V and 6 bases at J, with 7 bases between. The DNA of the CDR3 is TGTGCCAGCAGCTTGGGACAGATTAATTCACCCCTCCACTTT. It translates to CASSLGQINSPLHF.

The gene calls are TRBV9 and TRBJ1-3; D unresolved. CDR3 length: 15 amino acids. Germline CDR1 is SGDLS and CDR2 is YYNGEE. Trimming stripped 1 base from V and 2 bases from J, with 10 bases between. Written as DNA, the CDR3 is TGTGCCAGCAGCGTACTCCAAGGGCCTGGAAACACCATATATTTT. The encoded protein is CASSVLQGPGNTIYF.

This clone was found once. The gene calls are TRBV7-8 and TRBJ2-1; D is unclear. Germline-derived CDR1 and CDR2 are SGHVS and FQNEAQ. V was clipped by 7 bases and J by 0 bases, with 19 bases between them. This CDR3 has 17 residues. The CDR3 protein is CASTLENVKASYNEQFF. The CDR3 DNA reads as TGTGCCAGCACCCTCGAGAATGTGAAGGCCTCCTACAATGAGCAGTTCTTC. Combining the CDR3 with reference TRBV7-8 and TRBJ2-1 gives the whole variable domain GAGVSQSPRYKVAKRGQDVALRCDPISGHVSLFWYQQALGQGPEFLTYFQNEAQLDKSGLPSDRFFAERPEGSVSTLKIQRTQQEDSAVYLCASTLENVKASYNEQFFGPGTRLTVL.

The chain couples TRBV4-1 to TRBJ2-5, with no clear D. The V end lost 4 bases, the J end lost 3 bases, and 18 bases lay between the germline ends. The CDR3 runs 16 residues. In germline, CDR1 is MGHRA, CDR2 YSYEKL. CDR3 protein: CASSPLSTLLKETQYF. Here the CDR3 DNA reads TGCGCCAGCAGCCCCTTAAGTACTCTACTTAAAGAGACCCAGTACTTC.

The chain carries TRBV28 and TRBJ1-4; D uncertain. The V gene lost 6 bases and the J gene lost 8 bases, with 13 bases spanning the gap. CDR1 and CDR2 from the germline V gene are MDHEN and SYDVKM. The CDR3 has 13 amino acids. The CDR3 here is CASSSRTEEKLFF. In DNA form, the CDR3 reads TGTGCCAGCAGCTCGAGGACGGAAGAAAAACTGTTTTTT.

The chain joins TRBV18 to TRBJ2-7; D may be TRBD1 or TRBD2 (5 bases each). Germline lookup yields CDR1 KGHSH and CDR2 LQKENI. The germline V and J ends were trimmed by 3 bases and 5 bases, with 20 bases remaining between them. The CDR3 spans 16 residues. CDR3 protein: CASSPGTLRDRDEQYF. CDR3 nucleotide sequence: TGTGCCAGCTCACCTGGGACGCTCAGGGATCGCGACGAGCAGTACTTC.

The chain joins TRBV6-4 to TRBJ2-1, with 9 bases identical to TRBD2. Germline CDR1 is MRHNA and CDR2 is SNTAGT. V was pared by 7 bases and J by 9 bases, with 10 bases of the junction left unmatched. The length of the CDR3 is 14 residues. The CDR3 region is CASTQAGGGGEQFF. CDR3 nucleotides: TGTGCCAGCACCCAGGCGGGAGGGGGCGGTGAGCAGTTCTTC.

The rearrangement links TRBV5-8 to TRBJ2-2; 8 bases are shared with TRBD1. V was pared by 3 bases and J by 4 bases, with 11 bases of the junction left unmatched. There are 17 residues in the CDR3. Germline V CDR1 and CDR2: SGHTS, YDEGEE. The CDR3 DNA follows: TGTGCCAGCAGCTCTCCTAGACAGGGGCCTCTCACCGGGGAGCTGTTTTTT. This translates into CASSSPRQGPLTGELFF.

The chain links TRBV5-5 to TRBJ2-2; 9 positions agree with TRBD1. With 3 bases clipped from V and 0 bases from J, the junction kept 6 bases outside the gene matches. The CDR3 consists of 17 residues. Germline V gives CDR1 SGHKS, CDR2 YYEKEE (reference sequence). CDR3 protein: CASSWGGTGSNTGELFF. CDR3 coding DNA: TGTGCCAGCAGCTGGGGCGGGACAGGGTCGAACACCGGGGAGCTGTTTTTT.

The chain joins TRBV18 to TRBJ2-1, with TRBD2 matching over 12 bases. CDR1 is KGHSH, CDR2 LQKENI, per germline. This CDR3 is built from 16 residues. The J segment lost 9 bases and the V segment lost 1 base, leaving 7 bases of the junction unmatched. The CDR3 nucleotides read TGTGCCAGCTCACCACGACTAGCGGGAGTTCTAGGTGAGCAGTTCTTC. It codes for CASSPRLAGVLGEQFF.

The chain employs TRBV15 and TRBJ1-2; D remains ambiguous. V gave up 5 bases and J gave up 3 bases, with 16 bases separating them. The CDR3 contains 15 residues. The germline CDR1 and CDR2 sequences are LNHNV and YYDKDF (reference sequence). Here the CDR3 reads CATSAGLAFHYGYTF. In nucleotides, the CDR3 is TGTGCCACCAGCGCGGGTCTCGCCTTCCACTATGGCTACACCTTC.

The chain employs TRBV28 and TRBJ1-1; D is unresolved. The V end lost 1 base, the J end lost 3 bases, and 6 bases lay between the germline ends. Per the germline V gene, CDR1 is MDHEN and CDR2 is SYDVKM. The CDR3 spans 13 residues. The CDR3 DNA sequence: TGTGCCAGCAGTTTATCGGTTGACACTGAAGCTTTCTTT. This codes for CASSLSVDTEAFF.

The chain recombines TRBV6-1 with TRBJ1-5, with a possible D match to TRBD1 (6 bases). Germline values: CDR1 MNHNS, CDR2 SASEGT. Trimming took 1 base from V and 2 from J, leaving 9 bases between them. The CDR3 spans 15 residues. The CDR3 bases are TGTGCCAGCAGTGAAGTATGGACAGGCAATCAGCCCCAGCATTTT. Its translation is CASSEVWTGNQPQHF.

The chain joins TRBV27 to TRBJ2-7, with 11 positions matching TRBD1. With 6 bases clipped from V and 6 bases from J, the junction kept 7 bases outside the gene matches. Germline V gene data show CDR1 as MNHEY and CDR2 as SMNVEV (reference sequence). CDR3 length: 14 amino acids. In nucleotides, the CDR3 is TGTGCCAGCAGGGGGACAGGGGGAGGGTTCGAGCAGTACTTC. It yields the protein CASRGTGGGFEQYF.

V gene TRBV19 combines with J gene TRBJ1-5; 7 bases line up with TRBD1. The V gene end was trimmed by 5 bases and the J gene end by 4 bases; junction bases not matched to a gene: 2. The CDR3 contains 13 residues. In germline, CDR1 is LNHDA, CDR2 SQIVND (reference sequence). In DNA form, the CDR3 reads TGTGCCAGTAGTGGCAGGGGGAATCAGCCCCAGCATTTT. Protein product: CASSGRGNQPQHF.

The CDR3 sequence is CAWSIFGQLGTEAFF. The CDR3 DNA is TGTGCCTGGAGTATTTTCGGACAACTTGGCACTGAAGCTTTCTTT. The chain recombines TRBV30 with TRBJ1-1; possibly TRBD1 for D (5 bases). Germline-derived CDR1 and CDR2 are GTSNPN and SVGIG (reference sequence). The CDR3 sequence is 15 residues long. Trimming removed 2 bases from V and 4 bases from J, with 17 bases in between.

Here the CDR3 reads CASSVTPGLGKNIQYF. In DNA form, the CDR3 reads TGTGCCAGCAGCGTAACCCCCGGACTCGGCAAAAACATTCAGTACTTC. The chain is built from TRBV9 and TRBJ2-4; D perhaps matches TRBD2 (5 bases). The V end lost 1 base, the J end lost 3 bases, and 14 bases lay between the germline ends. The CDR3 sequence is 16 residues long. Germline CDR1 and CDR2: SGDLS and YYNGEE.

This clone was counted a single time. The genes are TRBV11-1 and TRBJ1-1; D possibly corresponds to TRBD1 (6 bases). CDR1 is SGHAT, CDR2 FQDESV, per germline (reference sequence). Trimming shortened V by 8 bases and J by 4 bases, and 20 bases separated the two germline ends. The CDR3 loop spans 15 amino acids. CDR3 loop: CASLEDGGWGTEAFF. DNA for the CDR3: TGTGCCAGCCTCGAAGACGGGGGCTGGGGCACTGAAGCTTTCTTT.

This clone was found once. The chain employs TRBV9 and TRBJ2-7; D may be TRBD2 (6 bases). V lost 1 base and J lost 1, with 12 bases in between. There are 15 residues in the CDR3. Germline CDR1 and CDR2: SGDLS and YYNGEE. Here the CDR3 reads CASSVNAGSSYEQYF. The CDR3 coding sequence is TGTGCCAGCAGCGTAAATGCGGGGTCTTCCTACGAGCAGTACTTC.

This clone has just one count. This chain joins TRBV7-9 and TRBJ2-7, with 9 bases fitting TRBD2. The CDR3 totals 15 residues. J was trimmed by 2 bases and V by 5 bases; bases with no gene match: 7. Germline CDR1 SEHNR, CDR2 FQNEAQ (reference sequence). The CDR3: CASSPIAGGPYEQYF. CDR3 in DNA: TGTGCCAGCAGCCCCATCGCGGGAGGGCCCTACGAGCAGTACTTC.

This clone was detected only once. The chain couples TRBV7-5 to TRBJ2-3; the D call of TRBD1 is as the table states it, not checked on the DNA. TRBV7-5 is termed a pseudogene. There are 16 residues in the CDR3. DNA for the CDR3: TGTGCCAGCAGTCAAGGGGGGACAGGGCTTACAGATACGCAGTATTTT. The encoded protein is CASSQGGTGLTDTQYF.